Shown below are 25 T cell receptor beta chains from a single sample sequenced in a study of blood T cell repertoires in COVID-19 (dated by TCRdb to 2020 to 2021). Library generation was performed with the immunoSEQ multiplex PCR assay. TCRdb mirrors the immuneACCESS table, restricted to in-frame sequences. Some clones are absent from its copies; in checked studies, under half trace to an unresolved V gene, and the reason for the others is unknown. This sample lists 140,000 to 150,000 clones; roughly 90% were detected once. The ten largest clones add up to 0.95% to 1.5% of the sample. The specimen was PBMCs or T cells enriched from blood (not recorded which). These receptors all come from a woman in her twenties or thirties with acute COVID-19.

The chain recombines TRBV25-1 with TRBJ1-1; possibly TRBD1 for D (5 bases). The length of the CDR3 is 16 residues. Germline-derived CDR1 and CDR2 are MGHDK and SYGVNS. Trimming took 7 bases from V and 8 from J, leaving 26 bases between them. The CDR3 loop is CASTIGGQGGLGEAFF. For the CDR3, the DNA is TGTGCCAGCACCATAGGCGGCCAGGGTGGTCTCGGAGAAGCTTTCTTT.

This chain links TRBV27 with TRBJ2-7; possible D gene TRBD1, 5 bases. V lost 6 bases to trimming and J lost 2 bases, with 17 bases between them. This CDR3 is 15 amino acids long. CDR1 is MNHEY, CDR2 SMNVEV, per germline (reference sequence). CDR3 bases: TGTGCCAGCAGACCAGCAAGGGGTCTTCCCTACGAGCAGTACTTC. It is translated as CASRPARGLPYEQYF.

This clone was detected only once. The chain carries TRBV5-1 and TRBJ2-3; 14 bases are shared with TRBD2. The germline V gene encodes CDR1 SGHRS and CDR2 YFSETQ. The CDR3 runs to 16 residues. The junction had 6 bases not matched to a gene; V was cut back by 1 base and J by 8 bases. As DNA, the CDR3 is TGCGCCAGCAGCTTGTCCGGACTAGCGGGAGGTGCTACGCAGTATTTT. Residues: CASSLSGLAGGATQYF.

This clone was detected a few times. The chain uses TRBV9 and TRBJ1-1; 9 nucleotides agree with TRBD1. The germline V gene encodes CDR1 SGDLS and CDR2 YYNGEE. The ends lost 3 bases at V and 1 base at J; junction bases unmatched: 4. The CDR3 runs 15 residues. The CDR3 loop reads CASSGRTGENTEAFF. Written as DNA, the CDR3 is TGTGCCAGCAGCGGGAGGACAGGGGAGAACACTGAAGCTTTCTTT.

The rearrangement links TRBV5-1 to TRBJ2-7; 8 nucleotides match TRBD2. The germline V gene has CDR1 SGHRS and CDR2 YFSETQ. The trim removed 1 base at V and 3 bases at J, leaving 6 bases unmatched. The CDR3 is 15 residues long. CDR3 sequence (DNA): TGCGCCAGCAGCTTGAATAGCGGGAAACTCTACGAGCAGTACTTC. Amino acids: CASSLNSGKLYEQYF.

The chain recombines TRBV29-1 with TRBJ1-2; D might be TRBD1 (6 bases). The V gene lost 5 bases and the J gene lost 6 bases, with 16 bases spanning the gap. From germline, CDR1 is SQVTM and CDR2 ANQGSEA. The CDR3 has 13 residues. This chain's CDR3 is CSVKGHGLDGYTF. The CDR3 DNA is TGCAGCGTTAAGGGACATGGCCTCGATGGCTACACCTTC.

The V and J genes are TRBV7-8 and TRBJ1-5; no reliable D call. Germline V CDR1 and CDR2: SGHVS, FQNEAQ. V was trimmed by 2 bases and J by 0 bases, leaving 11 bases between them. The CDR3 is made up of 16 amino acids. The CDR3 coding sequence is TGTGCCAGCAGCTTATGGGCAGCAGATAGCAATCAGCCCCAGCATTTT. Translating it yields CASSLWAADSNQPQHF.

The genes are TRBV5-1 and TRBJ2-1, with TRBD1 matching over 7 bases. Trimming cost V 0 bases and J 6 bases; bases outside gene matches: 0. This CDR3 has 13 amino acids. The germline CDR1 and CDR2 sequences are SGHRS and YFSETQ. In DNA, the CDR3 is TGCGCCAGCAGCTTGGGACAGGGCAATGAGCAGTTCTTC. Encoded protein: CASSLGQGNEQFF.

This clone appeared a single time. V usage is TRBV2 and J usage is TRBJ2-3; a possible D gene is TRBD1 (6 bases). The V end was cut by 6 bases, the J end by 3 bases, with 10 bases between. Germline CDR1 SNHLY, CDR2 FYNNEI. CDR3 size: 13 residues. CDR3 nucleotide sequence: TGTGCCAGCAGCCTCGACAGGACAGATACGCAGTATTTT. Translation: CASSLDRTDTQYF.

The chain links TRBV12-5 to TRBJ2-2, with 9 bases aligning to TRBD1. This CDR3 has 19 amino acids. Trimming at V came to 2 bases and at J to 5 bases, leaving 15 bases not matched to a gene. Per the germline V gene, CDR1 is LGHNT and CDR2 is FRNRAP. CDR3 region: CASGLTPGKTGGDTGELFF. The DNA for the CDR3 is TGTGCTAGTGGTTTGACTCCTGGGAAGACAGGGGGAGATACCGGGGAGCTGTTTTTT.

The rearrangement links TRBV19 to TRBJ2-5; 8 bases are shared with TRBD2. J gave up 4 bases and V 5 bases, and 6 bases lay outside the gene matches. This CDR3 region has 14 residues. Per germline, CDR1 LNHDA and CDR2 SQIVND (reference sequence). The CDR3 region has the DNA TGTGCCAGTAGTTGGAGCGGGAGCCCAGAGACCCAGTACTTC. It encodes CASSWSGSPETQYF.

The CDR3 sequence: CAISWTSGSYEQYF. The CDR3 bases are TGTGCCATCAGCTGGACTAGCGGGAGTTACGAGCAGTACTTC. The chain carries TRBV10-3 and TRBJ2-7; 13 bases agree with TRBD2. V was clipped by 6 bases and J by 4 bases; unmatched bases: 3. This CDR3 spans 14 amino acids. CDR1 ENHRY and CDR2 SYGVKD come from the germline V gene.

This clone has just one count. The rearrangement joins TRBV11-2 to TRBJ1-3, with D perhaps matching TRBD1 (5 bases). V lost 6 bases and J lost 0, with 18 bases in between. The germline V gene encodes CDR1 SGHAT and CDR2 FQNNGV. There are 17 residues in the CDR3. For the CDR3, the DNA is TGTGCCAGCAGTCTAGCGAGGGGCAGCCACTCTGGAAACACCATATATTTT. This translates into CASSLARGSHSGNTIYF. The complete variable domain, with remaining parts taken from reference TRBV11-2 and TRBJ1-3, reads EAGVAQSPRYKIIEKRQSVAFWCNPISGHATLYWYQQILGQGPKLLIQFQNNGVVDDSQLPKDRFSAERLKGVDSTLKIQPAKLEDSAVYLCASSLARGSHSGNTIYFGEGSWLTVV.

This chain links TRBV4-3 with TRBJ2-3; weak D call: TRBD2 (9 bases). Trimming stripped 4 bases from V and 5 bases from J, with 25 bases between. This CDR3 contains 18 residues. Per germline, CDR1 LGHNA and CDR2 YSLEER. This chain's CDR3 is CASSRMQGAGGPGDTQYF. CDR3 nucleotides: TGCGCCAGCAGCCGCATGCAGGGGGCGGGAGGGCCGGGAGATACGCAGTATTTT.

V is TRBV7-3 and J is TRBJ2-7; 7 bases fit TRBD1. This CDR3 contains 15 residues. V dropped 2 bases and J dropped 1; count of bases not matched to a gene: 5. Per the germline V gene, CDR1 is SGHTA and CDR2 is FQGTGA. The CDR3 loop reads CASSLQTGASYEQYF. The CDR3 DNA reads TGTGCCAGCAGCTTACAAACAGGGGCTTCCTACGAGCAGTACTTC.

The chain has TRBV19 and TRBJ1-2; D remains unclear. The V and J ends lost 8 bases and 0 bases respectively, with 7 bases between them. This CDR3 is built from 12 residues. Germline assignment: CDR1 LNHDA and CDR2 SQIVND (reference sequence). This CDR3 is CASSRPNYGYTF. CDR3 in DNA: TGTGCCAGTTCTAGGCCTAACTATGGCTACACCTTC.

The rearrangement uses TRBV28 and TRBJ1-4, with D maybe TRBD1 (5 bases). V dropped 8 bases and J dropped 7 bases, with 20 bases sitting between them. The CDR3 runs 15 residues. Germline V gene data show CDR1 as MDHEN and CDR2 as SYDVKM. Here the CDR3 DNA reads TGTGCCAGCGGTAGGGGTGGGCAGGGAGGTGAAAAACTGTTTTTT. It translates to CASGRGGQGGEKLFF.

The gene calls are TRBV28 and TRBJ2-5; tentative D call: TRBD2 (6 bases). The CDR3 runs to 14 residues. Deletions cut 6 bases from V and 2 bases from J, with 13 bases between. Germline V CDR1 and CDR2: MDHEN, SYDVKM. In DNA, the CDR3 is TGTGCCAGCAGGCGGGGAGACACACAAGAGACCCAGTACTTC. Protein product: CASRRGDTQETQYF.

Note on this clone: The sample has other DNA sequences that encode this CDR3 too. The rearrangement uses TRBV28 and TRBJ2-7; TRBD1 agrees at 7 bases. Germline V gene data show CDR1 as MDHEN and CDR2 as SYDVKM. J lost 3 bases, V lost 4 bases, and 6 bases had no gene match. The CDR3 loop spans 14 amino acids. DNA of the CDR3: TGTGCCAGCAGTTCACCGGGACAGAGCTACGAGCAGTACTTC. Its translation is CASSSPGQSYEQYF. The entire variable domain, with the rest obtained from reference TRBV28 and TRBJ2-7, is as follows: DVKVTQSSRYLVKRTGEKVFLECVQDMDHENMFWYRQDPGLGLRLIYFSYDVKMKEKGDIPEGYSVSREKKERFSLILESASTNQTSMYLCASSSPGQSYEQYFGPGTRLTVT.

The rearrangement uses TRBV19 and TRBJ1-6; weak D call: TRBD1 (5 bases). The germline V and J ends were trimmed by 5 bases and 1 base, with 12 bases remaining between them. The CDR3 sequence is 16 residues long. Germline V gives CDR1 LNHDA, CDR2 SQIVND (reference sequence). CDR3 bases: TGTGCCAGTAGTGATGACAGTGCGTCCTATAATTCACCCCTCCACTTT. This encodes CASSDDSASYNSPLHF.

The J gene is TRBJ2-7, the V gene TRBV5-4; D perhaps matches TRBD2 (6 bases). The germline V gene encodes CDR1 SGHNT and CDR2 YYREEE (reference sequence). The CDR3 runs 15 residues. V dropped 4 bases and J dropped 4 bases, with 18 bases sitting between them. CDR3 DNA sequence: TGTGCCAGCAGCCCTGCCGTTGAGGCGGGATACGAGCAGTACTTC. The encoded protein is CASSPAVEAGYEQYF.

In the case of this clone: The sample carries other DNA sequences with the same CDR3. The chain carries TRBV2 and TRBJ1-1; a possible D gene is TRBD1 (6 bases). Per the germline V gene, CDR1 is SNHLY and CDR2 is FYNNEI. The CDR3 loop spans 13 amino acids. V lost 4 bases to trimming and J lost 5 bases, with 11 bases between them. The DNA of the CDR3 is TGTGCCAGCAGTGTGGGGGGGCGGACTGAAGCTTTCTTT. This translates into CASSVGGRTEAFF.

The sample holds one count of this clone. The chain joins TRBV11-1 to TRBJ2-5, with D perhaps TRBD1 (6 bases). V lost 1 base to trimming and J lost 3 bases, with 12 bases between them. This CDR3 has 15 residues. Germline V gene lookup returns CDR1 SGHAT and CDR2 FQDESV (reference sequence). CDR3 in DNA: TGTGCCAGCAGCTTAGTTGGATACAGGGAAGAGACCCAGTACTTC. Translating it yields CASSLVGYREETQYF.

The CDR3 reads CASSQYQLASMEGYTF. Here the CDR3 DNA reads TGTGCCAGCAGCCAGTACCAACTAGCAAGTATGGAAGGCTACACCTTC. The J gene is TRBJ1-2, the V gene TRBV3-1 (or the pseudogene TRBV3-2); the D is unclear. This CDR3 spans 16 amino acids. The V end lost 3 bases, the J end lost 8 bases, and 22 bases lay between the germline ends. Germline lookup yields CDR1 LGHDT and CDR2 YNNKEL (reference sequence).

V and J are TRBV21-1 and TRBJ1-5. TRBV21-1 is a recognized pseudogene. This CDR3 has 17 amino acids. The CDR3: CASSPLIAGRVNQPQHF. CDR3 DNA: TGTGCCAGCAGCCCTTTAATTGCGGGGCGGGTAAATCAGCCCCAGCATTTT.